This T cell receptor (beta chain) was documented in a study of control samples from healthy donors and cancer patients. TCRdb's copy holds only in-frame clones and misses some; the assay was immunoSEQ multiplex PCR. The table lists about 85,000 clones, 70% to 90% of them singletons. The CDR3 spans 17 residues. Germline CDR1 reads LNHDA; CDR2 reads SQIVND (reference sequence). J was trimmed by 2 bases and V by 6 bases; bases with no gene match: 15. Sequenced material: blood. The TCR was taken from a woman aged 55-69 years in good health. The chain employs TRBV19 and TRBJ2-7; 8 positions match TRBD1. Here the CDR3 DNA reads TGTGCCAGTAGGTTAAAGACAGGGGCTACCTCGCCCTACGAGCAGTACTTC. Its translation: CASRLKTGATSPYEQYF. The full variable domain, its missing parts supplied by reference TRBV19 and TRBJ2-7, is DGGITQSPKYLFRKEGQNVTLSCEQNLNHDAMYWYRQDPGQGLRLIYYSQIVNDFQKGDIAEGYSVSREKKESFPLTVTSAQKNPTAFYLCASRLKTGATSPYEQYFGPGTRLTVT.